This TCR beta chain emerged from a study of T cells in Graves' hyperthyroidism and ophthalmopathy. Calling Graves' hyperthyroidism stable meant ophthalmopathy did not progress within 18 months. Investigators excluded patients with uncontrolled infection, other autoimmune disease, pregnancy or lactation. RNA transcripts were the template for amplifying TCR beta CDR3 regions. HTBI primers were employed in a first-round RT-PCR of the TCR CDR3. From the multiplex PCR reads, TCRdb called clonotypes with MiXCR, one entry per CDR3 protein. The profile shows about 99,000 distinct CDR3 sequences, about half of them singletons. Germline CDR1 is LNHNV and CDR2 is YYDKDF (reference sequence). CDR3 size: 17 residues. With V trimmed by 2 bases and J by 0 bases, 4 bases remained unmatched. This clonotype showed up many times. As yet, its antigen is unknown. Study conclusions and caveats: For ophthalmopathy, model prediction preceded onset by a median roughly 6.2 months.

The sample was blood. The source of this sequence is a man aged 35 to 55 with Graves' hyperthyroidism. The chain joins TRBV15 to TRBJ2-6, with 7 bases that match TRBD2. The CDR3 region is CATSRMGGSSGANVLTF. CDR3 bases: TGTGCCACCAGCAGAATGGGAGGGAGCTCTGGGGCCAACGTCCTGACTTTC. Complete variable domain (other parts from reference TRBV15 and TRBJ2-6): DAMVIQNPRYQVTQFGKPVTLSCSQTLNHNVMYWYQQKSSQAPKLLFHYYDKDFNNEADTPDNFQSRRPNTSFCFLDIRSPGLGDTAMYLCATSRMGGSSGANVLTFGAGSRLTVL.